This passage covers 2 T cell receptor beta chains from one sample sequenced in a study of shared clonotypes between healthy human individuals. This table comes from immunoSEQ multiplex PCR, and its TCRdb copy is limited to in-frame clones, with some not included. In the table there are around 1.9 million clones, about 93% of which are singletons. CD8 cells regarded as naive lacked CD45RO, were positively chosen for CCR7, and omitted terminally differentiated effector memory CD45RA+ cells. The sample comprised naive CD8+ T cells from PBMCs. The receptors stem from a man younger than 35 in good health. Some clones in this sample may be carry-over from other donors' samples.

This chain uses TRBV9 with TRBJ2-3; 11 positions agree with TRBD1. CDR1 is SGDLS, CDR2 YYNGEE, per germline. The CDR3 consists of 18 residues. The junction had 16 bases not matched to a gene; V was cut back by 4 bases and J by 6 bases. CDR3 sequence reads: CASSPIAAGTGGADTQYF. The CDR3 nucleotides are TGTGCCAGCAGCCCCATCGCGGCAGGGACAGGGGGGGCCGATACGCAGTATTTT.

This clone appeared a single time. This rearrangement joins TRBV6-5 to TRBJ2-3; 9 bases fit TRBD2. The CDR3 is 16 residues long. Germline-derived CDR1 and CDR2 are MNHEY and SVGAGI. The J segment lost 6 bases and the V segment lost 0 bases, leaving 7 bases of the junction unmatched. The CDR3 coding sequence is TGTGCCAGCAGTTACTCTGTTCTAGCGGGGACTGATACGCAGTATTTT. Translation: CASSYSVLAGTDTQYF.